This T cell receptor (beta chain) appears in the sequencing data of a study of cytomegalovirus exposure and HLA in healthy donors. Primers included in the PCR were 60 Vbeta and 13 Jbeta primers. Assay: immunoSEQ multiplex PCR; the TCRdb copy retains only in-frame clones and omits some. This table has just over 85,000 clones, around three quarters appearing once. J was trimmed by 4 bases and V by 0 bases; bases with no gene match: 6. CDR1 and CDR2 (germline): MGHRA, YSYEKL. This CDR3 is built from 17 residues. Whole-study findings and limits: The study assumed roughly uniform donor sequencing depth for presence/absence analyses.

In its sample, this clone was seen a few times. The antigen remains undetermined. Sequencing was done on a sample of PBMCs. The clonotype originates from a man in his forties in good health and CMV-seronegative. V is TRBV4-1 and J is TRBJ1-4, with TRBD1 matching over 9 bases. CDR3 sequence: CASSQDPLTGGNEKLFF. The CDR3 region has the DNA TGCGCCAGCAGCCAAGACCCCTTGACAGGGGGTAATGAAAAACTGTTTTTT.